This TCR beta chain comes out of a study of metastatic and nonmetastatic thyroid tumors. About the research overall: Blood and tumor or nodule tissue repertoires from malignant and benign thyroid patients were compared.

Nobody among the patients had been given any treatment before thyroid surgery. This clone was seen at least ten times. Trimming removed 5 bases from V and 8 bases from J; junction bases left unmatched: 11. The CDR3 extends over 13 amino acids. Germline-derived CDR1 and CDR2 are GTSNPN and SVGIG (reference sequence). Using MiXCR, TCRdb reanalyzed the PCR reads. The sample lists some 42,000 clones, 25% to 30% occurring once. Sequenced material: blood. The V gene is TRBV30, the J gene TRBJ1-2, with 7 bases identical to TRBD1. This TCR was recovered from a male donor with papillary thyroid cancer or a benign thyroid nodule (not recorded which). Some clones in this sample may be carry-over from other donors' samples. DNA for the CDR3: TGTGCCTGGGGCTCCTGGACAGGTTGGGGCTACACCTTC. Translation: CAWGSWTGWGYTF.